Detailed here is one TCR beta chain. The CDR3 runs to 16 residues. Germline CDR1 is KGHSH and CDR2 is LQKENI. Trimming removed 2 bases from V and 4 bases from J; junction bases left unmatched: 10. The data were obtained in a study of blood T cell repertoires in COVID-19. Study as a whole: Samples representing acute and convalescent COVID-19 were sourced from the United States, Italy and Spain. Sources were T cells, B-cell-depleted T cells, or PBMCs; the material itself was cDNA or gDNA.

In the authors' methods: Quantification of nucleated cells was approximated via reference gene primer amplification. Sequencing was performed with immunoSEQ multiplex PCR; in TCRdb, only in-frame clones are kept and a portion is missing. For V, J and clone size, that table is used; D and trimming come from the DNA. The repertoire holds about 270,000 clones, with around nine tenths as singletons. This chain uses TRBV18 with TRBJ1-2, with 7 bases identical to TRBD1. Sequencing was carried out using peripheral blood. The clonotype comes from a man aged 40-55 years with active or convalescent COVID-19. The CDR3 reads CASSPLSSRDSYGYTF. The CDR3 nucleotides are TGTGCCAGCTCACCATTGAGCAGTCGGGACAGCTATGGCTACACCTTC.